This TCR beta chain appears in the sequencing data of a study of T cell clonality in common variable immunodeficiency. The sample holds many counts of this clone. Its specificity is not known. The read falls 3 residues short of the CDR3 end, and the missing part is taken from the germline J gene. Sequencing input was equivalent genomic DNA from CVID and controls. TCRdb keeps only in-frame clones here, not all; method: immunoSEQ multiplex PCR. The sample shows 40,000 to 50,000 clones, none of them appearing just once. No CVID subject was ill or on immunomodulatory drugs when sampled. Findings and caveats of the study: The cause of increased CVID clonality remains unclear without subpopulation sequencing. Common variable immunodeficiency TCR beta sequences reportedly had fewer deletions and N-nucleotide insertions. CVID subjects showed higher TCRbeta clonality than healthy controls.

The CDR3 totals 15 residues. Per germline, CDR1 MRHNA and CDR2 SNTAGT. This TCR derives from a human donor with common variable immunodeficiency. Specimen: peripheral blood mononuclear cells. The rearrangement links TRBV6-4 to TRBJ1-1; 9 bases are a match to TRBD1. The CDR3 DNA, read in part, is TGTGCCAGCCGCCTACAGGGGGCAGGGGCGGCCGAA. As protein: CASRLQGAGAAE. The entire CDR3 protein reads CASRLQGAGAAEAFF.